This T cell receptor (beta chain) was profiled in a study of cytomegalovirus exposure and HLA in healthy donors. Study-wide results and limits: Apart from CMV serostatus, no immune exposure information was available.

Trimming cost V 7 bases and J 6 bases; bases outside gene matches: 12. Germline CDR1 MDHEN, CDR2 SYDVKM. There are 18 residues in the CDR3. As for this clone: What it binds is unknown.

Vbeta (60) and Jbeta (13) primers were used in the PCR. Sequencing was performed with immunoSEQ multiplex PCR; in TCRdb, only in-frame clones are kept and a portion is missing. Of approximately 200,000 clones listed, around 85% were seen once; the top ten hold 1% to 1.5%. The sequencing sample was made of PBMCs. This receptor was identified in a human donor in good health. The genes are TRBV28 and TRBJ2-2; 15 bases are shared with TRBD2. In nucleotides, the CDR3 is TGTGCCAGCATCCCGGGTCGGACTAGCGGGAGGGGCGCCGGGGAGCTGTTTTTT. Protein product: CASIPGRTSGRGAGELFF.